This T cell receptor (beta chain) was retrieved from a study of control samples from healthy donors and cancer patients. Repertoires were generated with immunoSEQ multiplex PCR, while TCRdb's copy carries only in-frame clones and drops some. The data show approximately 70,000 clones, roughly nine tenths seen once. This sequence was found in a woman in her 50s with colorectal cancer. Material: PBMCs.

The CDR3 sequence is CASSSGDRGLGEKLFF. In DNA form, the CDR3 reads TGCGCCAGCAGCTCGGGGGACAGGGGGCTTGGGGAAAAACTGTTTTTT. The gene calls are TRBV5-1 and TRBJ1-4; the match to TRBD1 covers 12 bases. In germline, CDR1 is SGHRS, CDR2 YFSETQ. V dropped 3 bases and J dropped 8; count of bases not matched to a gene: 8. The CDR3 spans 16 residues.